This passage covers 7 T cell receptor beta chains from one sample sequenced in a study of blood T cell repertoires in COVID-19. Clones were sequenced by immunoSEQ multiplex PCR, and TCRdb holds only the in-frame ones, with some missing. This table holds about 220,000 clones, 75% to 90% found once. Sequencing was done on a sample of peripheral blood. The receptor set was obtained from a woman between 65 and 79 years old with COVID-19, enrolled during active disease.

The rearrangement joins TRBV11-2 to TRBJ1-1; 7 positions match TRBD1. Germline V lookup: CDR1 SGHAT, CDR2 FQNNGV. With V trimmed by 5 bases and J by 1 base, 10 bases remained unmatched. The CDR3 is 16 residues long. In DNA form, the CDR3 reads TGTGCCAGCAGCCCTCTTGGGCAGGGGGGGAACACTGAAGCTTTCTTT. Protein sequence: CASSPLGQGGNTEAFF.

The chain couples TRBV3-1 (or the pseudogene TRBV3-2) to TRBJ2-5, with D possibly being TRBD2 (5 bases). The V and J ends lost 4 bases and 3 bases respectively, with 18 bases between them. This CDR3 has 16 amino acids. CDR1 is LGHDT, CDR2 YNNKEL, per germline (reference sequence). CDR3: CASSRMTKYREETQYF. Written as DNA, the CDR3 is TGTGCCAGCAGCCGTATGACTAAGTATCGGGAAGAGACCCAGTACTTC.

This clone was counted only a few times. This chain connects TRBV4-3 to TRBJ2-5; 7 nucleotides line up with TRBD2. Germline-derived CDR1 and CDR2 are LGHNA and YSLEER. This CDR3 is 14 amino acids long. With 4 bases clipped from V and 8 bases from J, the junction kept 10 bases outside the gene matches. The chain's CDR3 is CASSPLGREGTQYF. DNA of the CDR3: TGCGCCAGCAGCCCTCTAGGCAGGGAGGGAACCCAGTACTTC.

For this clone: The same CDR3 can be traced to other DNA sequences in this sample. The chain links TRBV28 to TRBJ2-1, with D tentatively TRBD2 (6 bases). Germline CDR1 reads MDHEN; CDR2 reads SYDVKM. V was pared by 5 bases and J by 4 bases, with 9 bases between. There are 13 residues in the CDR3. For the CDR3, the DNA is TGTGCCAGCAGTGCTGGGGGGTACAATGAGCAGTTCTTC. Protein: CASSAGGYNEQFF.

Concerning this clone: Other DNA sequences from this sample encode an identical CDR3 as well. The V and J genes are TRBV3-1 (or the pseudogene TRBV3-2) and TRBJ1-1; tentatively, D is TRBD1 (6 bases). Germline-derived CDR1 and CDR2 are LGHDT and YNNKEL (reference sequence). With 1 base removed from V and 5 bases from J, the gap between germline ends came to 11 bases. The CDR3 has 14 residues. This CDR3 is CASSQGGGRTEAFF. CDR3 DNA: TGTGCCAGCAGCCAAGGCGGGGGGCGGACTGAAGCTTTCTTT.

The chain has TRBV5-4 and TRBJ2-1, with D maybe TRBD2 (5 bases). The CDR3 spans 15 residues. The ends were cut back, 1 base at V and 6 bases at J, with 14 bases in the middle. Germline assignment: CDR1 SGHNT and CDR2 YYREEE (reference sequence). This chain's CDR3 is CASSLKRGATNEQFF. The CDR3 bases are TGTGCCAGCAGCTTGAAACGGGGAGCTACCAATGAGCAGTTCTTC.

This clone was observed a single time. This chain joins TRBV18 and TRBJ1-1, with TRBD1 matching 7 bases. After removal of 1 base from V and 1 base from J, the junction contained 0 bases not matched to a gene. The CDR3 totals 14 residues. Germline lookup yields CDR1 KGHSH and CDR2 LQKENI. The CDR3 loop is CASSPRDRNTEAFF. The CDR3 DNA sequence: TGTGCCAGCTCACCACGGGACAGGAACACTGAAGCTTTCTTT. The complete variable domain, with remaining parts taken from reference TRBV18 and TRBJ1-1, reads NAGVMQNPRHLVRRRGQEARLRCSPMKGHSHVYWYRQLPEEGLKFMVYLQKENIIDESGMPKERFSAEFPKEGPSILRIQQVVRGDSAAYFCASSPRDRNTEAFFGQGTRLTVV.